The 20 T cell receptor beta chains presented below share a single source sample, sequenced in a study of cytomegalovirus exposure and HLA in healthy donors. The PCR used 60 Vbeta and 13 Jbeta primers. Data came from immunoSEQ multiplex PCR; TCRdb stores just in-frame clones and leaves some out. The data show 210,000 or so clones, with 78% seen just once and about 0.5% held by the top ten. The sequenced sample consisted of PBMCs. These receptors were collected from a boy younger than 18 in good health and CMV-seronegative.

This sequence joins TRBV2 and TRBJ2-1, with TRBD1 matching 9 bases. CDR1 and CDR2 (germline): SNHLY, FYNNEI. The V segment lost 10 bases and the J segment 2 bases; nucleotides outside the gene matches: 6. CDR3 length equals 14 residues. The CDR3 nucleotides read TGTGCCACCCCCGGGACAGGGACCTACAATGAGCAGTTCTTC. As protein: CATPGTGTYNEQFF.

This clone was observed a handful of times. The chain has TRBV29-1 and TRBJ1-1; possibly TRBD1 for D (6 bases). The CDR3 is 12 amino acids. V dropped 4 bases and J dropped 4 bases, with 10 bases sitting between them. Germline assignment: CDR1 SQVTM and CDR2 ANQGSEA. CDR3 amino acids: CSVAGVGTEAFF. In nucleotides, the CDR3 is TGCAGCGTTGCAGGGGTGGGCACTGAAGCTTTCTTT.

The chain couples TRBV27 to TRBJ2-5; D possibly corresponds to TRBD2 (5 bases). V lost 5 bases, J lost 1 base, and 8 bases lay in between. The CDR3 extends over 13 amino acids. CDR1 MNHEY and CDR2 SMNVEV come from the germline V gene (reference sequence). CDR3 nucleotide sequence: TGTGCCAGCAGTCCCCGGGGCCAAGAGACCCAGTACTTC. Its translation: CASSPRGQETQYF.

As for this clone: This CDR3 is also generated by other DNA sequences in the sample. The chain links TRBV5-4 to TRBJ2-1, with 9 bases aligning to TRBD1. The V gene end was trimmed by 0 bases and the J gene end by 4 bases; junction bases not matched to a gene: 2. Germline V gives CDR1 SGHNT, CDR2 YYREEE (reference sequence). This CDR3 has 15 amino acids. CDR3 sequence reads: CASSLDRGLYNEQFF. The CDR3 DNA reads TGTGCCAGCAGCTTGGACAGGGGGCTTTACAATGAGCAGTTCTTC.

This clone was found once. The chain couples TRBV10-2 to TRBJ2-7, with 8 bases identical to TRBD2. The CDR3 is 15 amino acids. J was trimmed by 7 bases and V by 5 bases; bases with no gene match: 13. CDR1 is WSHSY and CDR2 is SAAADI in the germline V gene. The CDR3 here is CASSPQTSATGEQYF. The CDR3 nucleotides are TGCGCCAGCAGTCCCCAGACTAGCGCTACAGGGGAGCAGTACTTC.

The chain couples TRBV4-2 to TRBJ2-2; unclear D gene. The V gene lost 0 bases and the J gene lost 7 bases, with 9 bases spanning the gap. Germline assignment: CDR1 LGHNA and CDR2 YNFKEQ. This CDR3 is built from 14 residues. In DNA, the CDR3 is TGTGCCAGCAGCCAAGAGGGCCCGTACGGGGAGCTGTTTTTT. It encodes CASSQEGPYGELFF.

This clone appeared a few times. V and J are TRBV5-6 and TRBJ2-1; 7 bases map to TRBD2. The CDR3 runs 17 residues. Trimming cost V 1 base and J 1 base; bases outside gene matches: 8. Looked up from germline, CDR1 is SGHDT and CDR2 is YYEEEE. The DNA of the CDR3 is TGTGCCAGCAGCTTGTTGTCCAGCGGGGAATCCTACAATGAGCAGTTCTTC. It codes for CASSLLSSGESYNEQFF. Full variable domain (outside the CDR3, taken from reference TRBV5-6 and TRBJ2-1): DAGVTQSPTHLIKTRGQQVTLRCSPKSGHDTVSWYQQALGQGPQFIFQYYEEEERQRGNFPDRFSGHQFPNYSSELNVNALLLGDSALYLCASSLLSSGESYNEQFFGPGTRLTVL.

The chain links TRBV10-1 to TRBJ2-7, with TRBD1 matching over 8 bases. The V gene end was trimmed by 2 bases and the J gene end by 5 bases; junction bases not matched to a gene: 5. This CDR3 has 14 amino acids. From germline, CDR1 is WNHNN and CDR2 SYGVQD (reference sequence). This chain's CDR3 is CASSETTGAHEQYF. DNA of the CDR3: TGCGCCAGCAGTGAGACGACAGGGGCTCACGAGCAGTACTTC.

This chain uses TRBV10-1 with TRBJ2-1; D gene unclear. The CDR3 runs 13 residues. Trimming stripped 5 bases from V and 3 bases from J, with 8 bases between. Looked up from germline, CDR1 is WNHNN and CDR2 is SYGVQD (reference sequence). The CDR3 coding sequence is TGCGCCAGCAGTAGTTCCGGCTACAATGAGCAGTTCTTC. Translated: CASSSSGYNEQFF.

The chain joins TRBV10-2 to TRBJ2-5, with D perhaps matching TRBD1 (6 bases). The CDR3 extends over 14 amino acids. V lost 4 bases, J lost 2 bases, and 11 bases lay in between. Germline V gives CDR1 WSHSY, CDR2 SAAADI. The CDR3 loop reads CASSVGTPQETQYF. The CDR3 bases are TGCGCCAGCAGTGTAGGGACACCTCAAGAGACCCAGTACTTC.

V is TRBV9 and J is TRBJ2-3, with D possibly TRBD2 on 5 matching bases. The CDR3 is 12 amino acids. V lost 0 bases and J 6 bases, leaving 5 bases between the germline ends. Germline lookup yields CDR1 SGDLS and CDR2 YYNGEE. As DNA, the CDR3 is TGTGCCAGCAGCGTAGCTAGCGATACGCAGTATTTT. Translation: CASSVASDTQYF.

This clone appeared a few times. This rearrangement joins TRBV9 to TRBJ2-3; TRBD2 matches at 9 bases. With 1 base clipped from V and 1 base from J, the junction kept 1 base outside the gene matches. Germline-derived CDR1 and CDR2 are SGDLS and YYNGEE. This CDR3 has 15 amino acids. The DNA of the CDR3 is TGTGCCAGCAGCGTACGCGGGGGGGGCACAGATACGCAGTATTTT. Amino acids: CASSVRGGGTDTQYF.

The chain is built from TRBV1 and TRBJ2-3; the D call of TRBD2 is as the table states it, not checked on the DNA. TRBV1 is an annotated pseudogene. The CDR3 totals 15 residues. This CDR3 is CTSSQVARLEDTQYF. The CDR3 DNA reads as TGCACCAGCAGCCAAGTGGCCCGACTAGAAGATACGCAGTATTTT.

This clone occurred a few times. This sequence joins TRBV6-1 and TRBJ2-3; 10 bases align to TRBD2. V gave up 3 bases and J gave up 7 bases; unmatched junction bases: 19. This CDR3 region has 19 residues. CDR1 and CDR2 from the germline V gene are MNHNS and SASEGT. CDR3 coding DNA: TGTGCCAGCAGTGATGTCCTAAGCGGGGGGGCACGGAATATGAATACGCAGTATTTT. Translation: CASSDVLSGGARNMNTQYF.

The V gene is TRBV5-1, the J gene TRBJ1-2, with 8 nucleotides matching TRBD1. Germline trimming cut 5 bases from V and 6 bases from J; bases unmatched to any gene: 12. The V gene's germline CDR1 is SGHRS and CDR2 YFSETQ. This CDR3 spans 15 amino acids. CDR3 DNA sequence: TGCGCCAGCAGTTCGGGACAGGTGACACTCCATGGCTACACCTTC. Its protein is CASSSGQVTLHGYTF.

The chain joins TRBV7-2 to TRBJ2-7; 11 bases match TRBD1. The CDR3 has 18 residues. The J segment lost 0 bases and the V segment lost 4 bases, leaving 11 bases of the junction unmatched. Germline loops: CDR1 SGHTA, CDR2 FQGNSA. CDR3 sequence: CASSSRTGGPFNSYEQYF. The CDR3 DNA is TGTGCCAGCAGCTCACGGACAGGGGGCCCATTTAACTCCTACGAGCAGTACTTC.

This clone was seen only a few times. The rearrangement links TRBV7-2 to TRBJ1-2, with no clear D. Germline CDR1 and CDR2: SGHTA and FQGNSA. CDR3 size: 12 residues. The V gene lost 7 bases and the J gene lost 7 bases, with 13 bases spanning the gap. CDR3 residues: CASTSEACGYTF. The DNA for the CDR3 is TGTGCCAGCACCTCAGAGGCTTGTGGCTACACCTTC. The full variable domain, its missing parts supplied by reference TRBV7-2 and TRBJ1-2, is GAGVSQSPSNKVTEKGKDVELRCDPISGHTALYWYRQSLGQGLEFLIYFQGNSAPDKSGLPSDRFSAERTGGSVSTLTIQRTQQEDSAVYLCASTSEACGYTFGSGTRLTVV.

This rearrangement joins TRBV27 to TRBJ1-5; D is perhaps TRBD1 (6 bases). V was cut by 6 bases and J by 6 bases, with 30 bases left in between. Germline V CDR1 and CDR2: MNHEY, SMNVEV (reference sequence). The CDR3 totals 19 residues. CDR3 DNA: TGTGCCAGCAGCCGGGGGGCCGTTGGAGGGGTTATTATTAGTCAGCCCCAGCATTTT. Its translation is CASSRGAVGGVIISQPQHF.

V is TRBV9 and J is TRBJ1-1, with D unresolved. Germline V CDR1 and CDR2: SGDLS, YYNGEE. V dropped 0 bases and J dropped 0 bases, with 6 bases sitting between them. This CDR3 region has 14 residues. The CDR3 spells CASSVAIMNTEAFF. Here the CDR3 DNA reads TGTGCCAGCAGCGTAGCTATCATGAACACTGAAGCTTTCTTT.

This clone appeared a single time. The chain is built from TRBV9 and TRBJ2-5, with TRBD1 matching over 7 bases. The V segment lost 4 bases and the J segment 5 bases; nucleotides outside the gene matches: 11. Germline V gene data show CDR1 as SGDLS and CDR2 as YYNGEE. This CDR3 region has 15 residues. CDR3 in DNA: TGTGCCAGCAGCCCAGGACAGGTGATAAGGGAGACCCAGTACTTC. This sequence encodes CASSPGQVIRETQYF.